The entry below describes one T cell receptor beta chain. Its matching antigen is unknown. The V gene's germline CDR1 is LNHDA and CDR2 SQIVND (reference sequence). V lost 3 bases to trimming and J lost 5 bases, with 10 bases between them. This CDR3 has 13 residues. The primer mix had 60 Vbeta and 13 Jbeta primers. As processed by the authors: As a later analysis found, there were 82 million or so unique TCR beta chains, of which roughly 11 million were shared. TCRdb's copy holds only in-frame clones and misses some; the assay was immunoSEQ multiplex PCR. V, J and clone size are those of that table, while D and trimming were read from the DNA. The sample's table shows over 100,000 clones. The record originates from a study of cytomegalovirus exposure and HLA in healthy donors. Study outcomes and limitations: Presence/absence analysis assumed near-uniform sequencing depth across donors. Overall, around 160 TCR beta chains were annotated as cytomegalovirus-associated.

The chain is built from TRBV19 and TRBJ1-1; TRBD1 might be the D (6 bases). Sequenced input: PBMCs. The sequence was collected from a man in his late teens or twenties in good health and CMV-seronegative. The CDR3 loop reads CASSIFQGTEAFF. The CDR3 region has the DNA TGTGCCAGTAGTATTTTTCAGGGGACTGAAGCTTTCTTT.